The clone carrying this T cell receptor beta chain was seen at least ten times. Its antigen is not identified. The sample comes from a study of neurological immune-mediated disorders. Study results and limitations: Private repertoires in all groups were suggested, as expanded clones shared no CDR3 amino acid sequences across subjects.

Stated time point: longitudinal time-point 2. Stored at -80 C, 2 million PBMCs were the source of the unsorted libraries. Every sequencing run generated over 190 million TCR-beta sequences from 15-18 subjects. Each CDR3 protein is one row after TCRdb ran MiXCR on the 5' RACE reads. The repertoire holds 70,000 to 95,000 distinct CDR3 sequences, under 15% seen once, with approximately 4.5% in the top ten. The sequencing input was PBMCs. The source is a female donor with HTLV-1-associated myelopathy (HAM/TSP).

This CDR3 is CSARDLARQETQYF. The CDR3 DNA sequence: TGCAGTGCTAGAGATCTGGCTAGGCAAGAGACCCAGTACTTC. V and J are TRBV20-1 and TRBJ2-5; D gene ambiguous. Trimming left V 0 bases short and J 2 bases short, with 10 bases between. CDR3 length equals 14 residues. Looked up from germline, CDR1 is DFQATT and CDR2 is SNEGSKA (reference sequence).